These 22 T cell receptor beta chains originate from one sample sequenced in a study of T-cell memory formation after mild COVID-19. From the 5' RACE reads, TCRdb called clonotypes with MiXCR, one entry per CDR3 protein. The profile covers about 350,000 distinct CDR3 sequences, with roughly an eighth appearing a single time and 20% to 25% taken by the ten largest. The sequencing sample was made of PBMCs or a T cell subset sorted from them (not recorded which). The receptor source for this set is a man in his late teens or twenties who had mild COVID-19 (a few samples of this study predate the infection). Cell type and time point are not known.

In this sample, this clonotype turned up a few times. The V and J genes are TRBV4-2 and TRBJ2-3; TRBD2 aligns across 7 bases. This CDR3 has 14 residues. The junction had 6 bases not matched to a gene; V was cut back by 2 bases and J by 7 bases. Germline assignment: CDR1 LGHNA and CDR2 YNFKEQ. The CDR3 sequence is CASSQPREGNTQYF. Here the CDR3 DNA reads TGTGCCAGCAGCCAACCCAGGGAGGGGAATACGCAGTATTTT.

The chain employs TRBV7-9 and TRBJ2-7; D is possibly TRBD2 (5 bases). Germline CDR1 and CDR2: SEHNR and FQNEAQ (reference sequence). The length of the CDR3 is 12 residues. The CDR3 nucleotides read TGTTCCAGCAGCGGACCCATCAGCGAGCAGTACGTC. Protein: CSSSGPISEQYV.

In this sample, this clonotype turned up a few times. The rearrangement joins TRBV10-2 to TRBJ1-5; no firm D call. V was shortened by 10 bases and J by 1 base, with 14 bases between the two germline ends. Looked up from germline, CDR1 is WSHSY and CDR2 is SAAADI. This CDR3 comprises 14 residues. CDR3 amino acids: CATSGQGSNQPQHF. The DNA of the CDR3 is TGCGCCACCTCAGGCCAAGGGAGCAATCAGCCCCAGCATTTT.

This sequence joins TRBV5-1 and TRBJ2-7; D unresolved. This CDR3 is built from 14 residues. Trimming left V 1 base short and J 2 bases short, with 10 bases between. Per germline, CDR1 SGHRS and CDR2 YFSETQ. The CDR3 DNA sequence: TGCGCCAGCAGCTTGAGTTCGTTAACCTACGAGCAGTACTTC. Its translation: CASSLSSLTYEQYF. Full variable domain (remainder filled in from reference TRBV5-1 and TRBJ2-7): KAGVTQTPRYLIKTRGQQVTLSCSPISGHRSVSWYQQTPGQGLQFLFEYFSETQRNKGNFPGRFSGRQFSNSRSEMNVSTLELGDSALYLCASSLSSLTYEQYFGPGTRLTVT.

This clonotype was observed a handful of times. J is TRBJ2-3 and V is TRBV7-7; D uncertain. CDR1 is SSHAT, CDR2 FNYEAQ, per germline (reference sequence). V lost 6 bases to trimming and J lost 0 bases, with 13 bases between them. The CDR3 consists of 15 residues. The DNA for the CDR3 is TGTGCCAGCAGTCTAGGACCGTCGAGCACAGATACGCAGTATTTT. Translated: CASSLGPSSTDTQYF.

The rearrangement links TRBV7-3 to TRBJ2-3, with D perhaps given as TRBD1 or TRBD2 (6 bases each). In germline, CDR1 is SGHTA, CDR2 FQGTGA. The CDR3 extends over 18 amino acids. V lost 4 bases to trimming and J lost 2 bases, with 22 bases between them. CDR3 DNA: TGTGCCAGCAGCTCGGGTCCTGAGTCGGGGGCGATCACAGATACGCAGTATTTT. Its protein product is CASSSGPESGAITDTQYF.

The CDR3 region has the DNA TGTGCCAGCACTTCGACAGGGAACACCGGGGAGCTGTTTTTT. Residues: CASTSTGNTGELFF. The rearrangement joins TRBV6-2 or TRBV6-3 to TRBJ2-2, with D maybe TRBD1 (6 bases). Trimming removed 7 bases at V and 1 base at J, with 10 bases between. Germline V gene data show CDR1 as MNHEY and CDR2 as SVGEGT. CDR3 length equals 14 residues.

Many counts were recorded for this clonotype. The rearrangement uses TRBV4-2 and TRBJ1-2; a weak D match, TRBD1 (6 bases). This CDR3 spans 17 amino acids. With 0 bases removed from V and 1 base from J, the gap between germline ends came to 15 bases. Germline CDR1 reads LGHNA; CDR2 reads YNFKEQ. CDR3 DNA: TGTGCCAGCAGCCAAGATCTTTCGGGGGCGCTTAACTATGGCTACACCTTC. It yields the protein CASSQDLSGALNYGYTF.

This clonotype occurred a few times. This chain links TRBV12-3 or TRBV12-4 with TRBJ1-1; D is uncertain. This CDR3 is 13 amino acids long. V shed 4 bases and J shed 3 bases, with 9 bases lying between them. CDR3 in amino acids: CASSSRADTEAFF. CDR3 nucleotide sequence: TGTGCCAGCAGTTCCCGGGCTGACACTGAAGCTTTCTTT.

This clonotype has only a few counts. This chain connects TRBV29-1 to TRBJ1-1; D is undetermined. V was shortened by 3 bases and J by 1 base, with 12 bases between the two germline ends. The CDR3 has 14 amino acids. The germline gives CDR1 SQVTM, CDR2 ANQGSEA. The CDR3 sequence is CSVEETLGNTEAFF. CDR3 DNA: TGCAGCGTTGAGGAGACCTTGGGGAACACTGAAGCTTTCTTT.

This clonotype showed up many times. The V and J genes are TRBV7-2 and TRBJ2-3; TRBD2 matches at 7 bases. The CDR3 loop spans 13 amino acids. J was trimmed by 6 bases and V by 3 bases; bases with no gene match: 3. Per the germline V gene, CDR1 is SGHTA and CDR2 is FQGNSA. Written as DNA, the CDR3 is TGTGCCAGCAGCTTTGCGGGGGTGGATACGCAGTATTTT. Its translation: CASSFAGVDTQYF.

This clonotype came up many times. The chain carries TRBV7-9 and TRBJ2-1; 14 bases map to TRBD2. CDR1 and CDR2 (germline): SEHNR, FQNEAQ (reference sequence). V shed 5 bases and J 2 bases; nucleotides not matched to a gene: 5. The CDR3 totals 17 residues. The CDR3 nucleotides read TGTGCCAGCAGCGGGGGACTAGCGGGGGCCACCTACAATGAGCAGTTCTTC. Translating it yields CASSGGLAGATYNEQFF.

This clonotype appeared many times. The chain couples TRBV5-1 to TRBJ1-6, with 7 bases fitting TRBD1. Germline lookup yields CDR1 SGHRS and CDR2 YFSETQ. The CDR3 runs to 14 residues. Germline trimming cut 4 bases from V and 4 bases from J; bases unmatched to any gene: 2. The CDR3 reads CASSPGQYNSPLHF. In DNA form, the CDR3 reads TGCGCCAGCAGCCCGGGACAGTATAATTCACCCCTCCACTTT.

CDR3 DNA: TGTGCCAGCACCCTTGGACAGGGTTCCAACTATGGCTACACCTTC. It yields the protein CASTLGQGSNYGYTF. This chain connects TRBV7-2 to TRBJ1-2; TRBD1 aligns across 8 bases. The CDR3 covers 15 residues. Germline lookup yields CDR1 SGHTA and CDR2 FQGNSA. V shed 7 bases, J shed 2 bases, and the junction held 9 bases outside the gene matches.

The rearrangement uses TRBV6-6 and TRBJ1-1; maybe TRBD1 (6 bases). The V end lost 2 bases, the J end lost 7 bases, and 17 bases lay between the germline ends. The CDR3 loop spans 15 amino acids. CDR1 and CDR2 (germline): MNHNY, SVGAGI (reference sequence). The CDR3 DNA sequence: TGTGCCAGCAGTTACCCTTTTGGGGGCCCGGATGAAGCTTTCTTT. This encodes CASSYPFGGPDEAFF.

V and J are TRBV7-8 and TRBJ2-5, with 10 bases fitting TRBD2. The V and J ends lost 0 bases and 0 bases, in that order; junction bases with no gene match: 4. CDR1 and CDR2 from the germline V gene are SGHVS and FQNEAQ. The CDR3 covers 17 residues. CDR3 protein: CASSLAFLAGDQETQYF. The CDR3 region has the DNA TGTGCCAGCAGCTTAGCGTTTCTAGCGGGGGACCAAGAGACCCAGTACTTC.

This rearrangement joins TRBV12-3 or TRBV12-4 to TRBJ1-2; a possible D gene is TRBD1 (6 bases). The ends were cut back, 6 bases at V and 5 bases at J, with 13 bases in the middle. This CDR3 comprises 13 residues. The CDR3 DNA sequence: TGTGCCAGCAGCGTACGGACAGCGTATGGCTACACCTTC. Translating it yields CASSVRTAYGYTF.

This clonotype was counted many times. The chain recombines TRBV20-1 with TRBJ1-5, with TRBD1 matching 7 bases. This CDR3 has 13 residues. Germline assignment: CDR1 DFQATT and CDR2 SNEGSKA (reference sequence). The trim removed 4 bases at V and 6 bases at J, leaving 6 bases unmatched. The CDR3 coding sequence is TGCAGTGCTAATACAGGGGTGGGTCAGCCCCAGCATTTT. Protein product: CSANTGVGQPQHF.

The gene calls are TRBV5-1 and TRBJ1-5; D is undetermined. Per germline, CDR1 SGHRS and CDR2 YFSETQ. This CDR3 is 13 amino acids long. Trimming cost V 1 base and J 7 bases, with 9 bases left between them. The chain's CDR3 is CASSLIGNQPQHF. In nucleotides, the CDR3 is TGCGCCAGCAGCTTGATAGGGAACCAGCCCCAGCATTTT. Full variable domain (remainder filled in from reference TRBV5-1 and TRBJ1-5): KAGVTQTPRYLIKTRGQQVTLSCSPISGHRSVSWYQQTPGQGLQFLFEYFSETQRNKGNFPGRFSGRQFSNSRSEMNVSTLELGDSALYLCASSLIGNQPQHFGDGTRLSIL.

This clonotype was observed a few times. This CDR3 is missing its conserved last phenylalanine or tryptophan, likely due to a read error. The DNA is left out, because the CDR3 cannot be placed on it with certainty; the CDR3 is given as TCRdb lists it. V gene TRBV21-1 combines with J gene TRBJ1-2. TRBV21-1 is termed a pseudogene. The CDR3 extends over 9 residues, inclusive of both ends. This CDR3 reads CASSTYSLS.

This rearrangement joins TRBV5-1 to TRBJ2-3, with D tentatively TRBD2 (6 bases). Germline CDR1 reads SGHRS; CDR2 reads YFSETQ. Trimming left V 9 bases short and J 2 bases short, with 16 bases between. The CDR3 is 14 residues long. The DNA for the CDR3 is TGCGCCACCCGACGGGACTCCCCCACAGATACGCAGTATTTT. This codes for CATRRDSPTDTQYF.

The rearrangement uses TRBV5-1 and TRBJ1-1; no clear D. Germline lookup yields CDR1 SGHRS and CDR2 YFSETQ. The CDR3 spans 13 residues. V was shortened by 2 bases and J by 10 bases, with 15 bases between the two germline ends. The CDR3 spells CASSFRDPIRAFF. The CDR3 DNA sequence: TGCGCCAGCAGCTTCCGAGACCCTATCCGAGCTTTCTTT.